What follows are 14 T cell receptor beta chains derived from one specimen sequenced in a study of T cells after yellow fever vaccination. TCRdb reprocessed the 5' RACE reads via MiXCR and lists one record per CDR3 protein. The repertoire holds 450,000 to 650,000 distinct CDR3 sequences, with less than 15% as singletons. The sample consisted of PBMCs, taken on the day of the yellow fever booster vaccination. Receptor source: a man aged 30 to 45 who received the YFV17D yellow fever vaccine.

This clonotype was observed a handful of times. The V gene is TRBV7-2, the J gene TRBJ1-2; 8 nucleotides align to TRBD1. There are 15 residues in the CDR3. CDR1 is SGHTA and CDR2 is FQGNSA in the germline V gene. Trimming removed 6 bases from V and 8 bases from J; junction bases left unmatched: 14. The CDR3 nucleotides are TGTGCCAGCAGTCAGGACAGGGTGATTGGCGCCGGCTACACCTTC. Its protein is CASSQDRVIGAGYTF.

The rearrangement uses TRBV7-2 and TRBJ2-2, with a weak D call TRBD1 (5 bases). This CDR3 contains 16 residues. CDR1 is SGHTA and CDR2 is FQGNSA in the germline V gene. V lost 8 bases and J lost 1, with 17 bases in between. As DNA, the CDR3 is TGTGCCAGCCCGAGGCAGGGTGGTCTGAACACCGGGGAGCTGTTTTTT. Translation gives CASPRQGGLNTGELFF. The whole variable domain, remainder taken from reference TRBV7-2 and TRBJ2-2, is GAGVSQSPSNKVTEKGKDVELRCDPISGHTALYWYRQSLGQGLEFLIYFQGNSAPDKSGLPSDRFSAERTGGSVSTLTIQRTQQEDSAVYLCASPRQGGLNTGELFFGEGSRLTVL.

This clonotype was found a few times. The CDR3, as DNA: TGTGCCAGCAGCTTTCCAAGCGGGAGGGTCCTCGATACGCAGTATTTT. Translating gives CASSFPSGRVLDTQYF. The rearrangement links TRBV7-2 to TRBJ2-3, with 10 bases lining up with TRBD2. V lost 3 bases and J lost 6; bases outside the gene matches: 9. CDR1 is SGHTA, CDR2 FQGNSA, per germline. There are 16 residues in the CDR3.

This clonotype was counted many times. The chain is built from TRBV7-6 and TRBJ2-1; TRBD2 aligns across 11 bases. Germline V CDR1 and CDR2: SGHVS, FNYEAQ. V lost 6 bases and J lost 6; bases outside the gene matches: 10. The CDR3 totals 16 residues. The CDR3 loop is CASRRDRGTSGNEQFF. The CDR3 DNA sequence: TGTGCCAGCAGAAGAGACAGGGGGACTAGCGGCAATGAGCAGTTCTTC. Drawing the rest from reference TRBV7-6 and TRBJ2-1, the complete variable domain is GAGVSQSPRYKVTKRGQDVALRCDPISGHVSLYWYRQALGQGPEFLTYFNYEAQQDKSGLPNDRFSAERPEGSISTLTIQRTEQRDSAMYRCASRRDRGTSGNEQFFGPGTRLTVL.

This clonotype appeared many times. The J gene is TRBJ2-3, the V gene TRBV20-1, with D possibly TRBD2 on 6 matching bases. V lost 6 bases and J lost 2, with 18 bases in between. From germline, CDR1 is DFQATT and CDR2 SNEGSKA (reference sequence). The CDR3 spans 15 residues. The CDR3 loop is CSALTVAAVTDTQYF. In DNA form, the CDR3 reads TGCAGTGCCTTAACGGTAGCGGCAGTCACAGATACGCAGTATTTT.

This rearrangement joins TRBV7-8 to TRBJ2-7; D unclear. The V gene's germline CDR1 is SGHVS and CDR2 FQNEAQ. With 8 bases removed from V and 0 bases from J, the gap between germline ends came to 5 bases. There are 11 residues in the CDR3. CDR3 region: CASGHSYEQYF. The DNA of the CDR3 is TGTGCCAGCGGTCACTCCTACGAGCAGTACTTC. The full variable domain, rest sourced from reference TRBV7-8 and TRBJ2-7, is GAGVSQSPRYKVAKRGQDVALRCDPISGHVSLFWYQQALGQGPEFLTYFQNEAQLDKSGLPSDRFFAERPEGSVSTLKIQRTQQEDSAVYLCASGHSYEQYFGPGTRLTVT.

This clonotype was found a few times. The chain uses TRBV7-6 and TRBJ1-1; unclear D gene. CDR1 and CDR2 from the germline V gene are SGHVS and FNYEAQ. Between the trimmed V and J ends, which lost 5 bases and 5 bases, there was a span of 12 bases. This CDR3 is 13 amino acids long. CDR3 DNA: TGTGCCAGCAGCCGCGTGGTTGGTACTGAAGCTTTCTTT. The encoded protein is CASSRVVGTEAFF.

This clonotype has a handful of counts. The chain joins TRBV11-1 to TRBJ2-7; TRBD2 matches at 7 bases. Losses at the gene ends were 4 bases for V and 4 bases for J; bases not matched to a gene: 28. Germline loops: CDR1 SGHAT, CDR2 FQDESV (reference sequence). The CDR3 has 21 amino acids. The CDR3 loop is CASSSKPSGGELREGAYEQYF. The CDR3 DNA reads TGTGCCAGCAGCTCGAAACCTTCTGGTGGCGAGCTAAGGGAGGGTGCTTACGAGCAGTACTTC.

This sequence joins TRBV19 and TRBJ1-2; 7 nucleotides align to TRBD1. The V segment lost 0 bases and the J segment 6 bases; nucleotides outside the gene matches: 4. Per the germline V gene, CDR1 is LNHDA and CDR2 is SQIVND (reference sequence). CDR3 length: 14 amino acids. The CDR3 region is CASSIDRGINGYTF. CDR3 DNA sequence: TGTGCCAGTAGTATAGACAGGGGGATAAATGGCTACACCTTC.

This clonotype was detected a few times. The rearrangement links TRBV27 to TRBJ2-5; 7 nucleotides match TRBD1. Germline CDR1 is MNHEY and CDR2 is SMNVEV (reference sequence). This CDR3 has 15 amino acids. V trimming: 5 bases; J trimming: 5 bases; junction bases outside the gene matches: 11. In DNA form, the CDR3 reads TGTGCCAGCAGTCCCACTCGAGGGGGCTGGGAGACCCAGTACTTC. It yields the protein CASSPTRGGWETQYF.

V and J are TRBV7-3 and TRBJ2-3; D is unresolved. The CDR3 totals 15 residues. Germline CDR1 reads SGHTA; CDR2 reads FQGTGA. V was clipped by 5 bases and J by 1 base, with 13 bases between them. DNA of the CDR3: TGTGCCAGCAGCCCCACCAGAAGGGGCACAGATACGCAGTATTTT. Residues: CASSPTRRGTDTQYF.

This clonotype was seen a few times. This chain joins TRBV5-1 and TRBJ2-5; TRBD2 matches at 10 bases. The V and J ends lost 3 bases and 12 bases, in that order; junction bases with no gene match: 17. The CDR3 consists of 16 residues. CDR1 is SGHRS and CDR2 is YFSETQ in the germline V gene. CDR3 DNA sequence: TGCGCCAGCAGCTCGCAGACTAGCGGGTACCCAAGAGTAGAGTACTTC. Its protein product is CASSSQTSGYPRVEYF. Drawing the rest from reference TRBV5-1 and TRBJ2-5, the complete variable domain is KAGVTQTPRYLIKTRGQQVTLSCSPISGHRSVSWYQQTPGQGLQFLFEYFSETQRNKGNFPGRFSGRQFSNSRSEMNVSTLELGDSALYLCASSSQTSGYPRVEYFGPGTRLLVL.

The chain has TRBV6-5 and TRBJ2-3; D could derive from TRBD1 or TRBD2 (5 bases each). The CDR3 extends over 15 amino acids. Per the germline V gene, CDR1 is MNHEY and CDR2 is SVGAGI. V lost 0 bases and J 4 bases, leaving 11 bases between the germline ends. In DNA, the CDR3 is TGTGCCAGCAGTTACTCAGGGGCGCGGGCAGATACGCAGTATTTT. Residues: CASSYSGARADTQYF.

Turning to this clonotype: The conserved phenylalanine or tryptophan normally closing the CDR3 is absent here, so this likely arose from a read error. The rearrangement joins TRBV4-3 to TRBJ2-1; 9 nucleotides agree with TRBD1. With 3 bases clipped from V and 4 bases from J, the junction kept 4 bases outside the gene matches. The CDR3 length is 15 residues. Looked up from germline, CDR1 is LGHNA and CDR2 is YSLEER. The CDR3 DNA reads TGCGCCAGCAGCCACGGACAGGGGCCGTACAATGAGCAGTTCCTC. Amino acids: CASSHGQGPYNEQFL.